These 10 T cell receptor beta chains were sequenced from one sample in a study of vaccination effects on CD4 cells after COVID-19. The antigens for these receptors are not known. CD4+ T cells were isolated after around 10 days of culture. Generated by immunoSEQ multiplex PCR, the TCRdb table keeps only in-frame clones and is missing some. The sample carries tens of thousands of clones, about 72% recorded once. The specimen was CD4+ T cells from PBMCs cultured without peptide, collected before COVID-19 vaccination. The receptors come from a human donor who had a prior SARS-CoV-2 infection.

This chain links TRBV7-6 with TRBJ2-2; possibly TRBD2 for D (6 bases). This CDR3 has 14 residues. Germline V gene data show CDR1 as SGHVS and CDR2 as FNYEAQ. With 2 bases removed from V and 10 bases from J, the gap between germline ends came to 14 bases. In nucleotides, the CDR3 is TGTGCCAGCAGCTTATATATCGGGAGAATGGAGCTGTTTTTT. Its protein product is CASSLYIGRMELFF.

Concerning this clone: The sample contains more than one DNA sequence encoding this CDR3. The gene calls are TRBV2 and TRBJ2-1; D is uncertain. CDR3 length: 11 residues. CDR1 and CDR2 from the germline V gene are SNHLY and FYNNEI. The V and J ends lost 3 bases and 4 bases respectively, with 1 base between them. The chain's CDR3 is CASSDYNEQFF. CDR3 DNA: TGTGCCAGCAGTGATTACAATGAGCAGTTCTTC.

V usage is TRBV19 and J usage is TRBJ2-1; TRBD2 aligns across 11 bases. V lost 3 bases to trimming and J lost 8 bases; unmatched junction nucleotides: 12. CDR3 length: 17 amino acids. Per germline, CDR1 LNHDA and CDR2 SQIVND (reference sequence). CDR3 amino acids: CASSMLPGTSGNDEQFF. CDR3 DNA sequence: TGTGCCAGTAGTATGCTGCCTGGGACTAGCGGAAACGATGAGCAGTTCTTC.

This clone was seen just once. The rearrangement links TRBV7-9 to TRBJ1-2; 8 bases match TRBD1. This CDR3 has 18 amino acids. V lost 0 bases and J lost 5; bases outside the gene matches: 14. Germline assignment: CDR1 SEHNR and CDR2 FQNEAQ (reference sequence). The CDR3 nucleotides are TGTGCCAGCAGCTTAGCTTTACGGTATGGCAGGGGGCTTTATGGCTACACCTTC. Its protein is CASSLALRYGRGLYGYTF.

This chain uses TRBV5-4 with TRBJ1-6; D uncertain. Germline CDR1 SGHNT, CDR2 YYREEE (reference sequence). V lost 5 bases, J lost 13 bases, and 22 bases lay in between. The CDR3 is 15 residues long. The CDR3 DNA reads as TGTGCCAGCAGTCCCGAGGGCAGGCCCGGCTGGCCCCTCCACTTT. Protein sequence: CASSPEGRPGWPLHF.

The chain is built from TRBV6-5 and TRBJ2-2, with D uncertain. The CDR3 loop spans 13 amino acids. Germline V gives CDR1 MNHEY, CDR2 SVGAGI. Trimming took off 2 bases at V and 7 bases at J, with 8 bases between the two ends. DNA of the CDR3: TGTGCCAGCAGTTACGCGGTGATCGGGGAGCTGTTTTTT. Translated, it gives CASSYAVIGELFF.

The chain employs TRBV12-3 or TRBV12-4 and TRBJ2-3; no clear D. Trimming shortened V by 5 bases and J by 9 bases, and 12 bases separated the two germline ends. The CDR3 is made up of 12 amino acids. The CDR3 here is CASSPTENTQYF. In nucleotides, the CDR3 is TGTGCCAGCAGTCCGACGGAGAACACGCAGTATTTT.

The V gene is TRBV6-1, the J gene TRBJ1-2; no clear D. Germline V gives CDR1 MNHNS, CDR2 SASEGT. V dropped 0 bases and J dropped 5 bases, with 7 bases sitting between them. There are 13 residues in the CDR3. CDR3 coding DNA: TGTGCCAGCAGTGAAGCGCTGGCATATGGCTACACCTTC. Its translation is CASSEALAYGYTF.

The V call is TRBV18, the J call TRBJ2-5; 7 nucleotides match TRBD1. V lost 2 bases and J lost 2; bases outside the gene matches: 5. CDR3 length: 15 amino acids. Germline loops: CDR1 KGHSH, CDR2 LQKENI. CDR3 sequence: CASSPIQGPQETQYF. The CDR3 DNA reads as TGTGCCAGCTCACCAATACAGGGGCCTCAAGAGACCCAGTACTTC.

The CDR3: CASSLARVDEQFF. CDR3 coding DNA: TGTGCCAGCAGCTTGGCCAGGGTTGATGAGCAGTTCTTC. The gene calls are TRBV5-4 and TRBJ2-1; weak D call: TRBD1 (5 bases). V was shortened by 0 bases and J by 8 bases, with 9 bases between the two germline ends. This CDR3 is 13 amino acids long. CDR1 and CDR2 (germline): SGHNT, YYREEE (reference sequence).